This paragraph reports one T cell receptor (beta chain). These data originate in a study of blood T cell repertoires in COVID-19. Study information: Material from acute and convalescent COVID-19 was sourced from the United States, Italy and Spain. From T cells, B-cell-depleted T cells, or PBMCs came the material, which was cDNA or gDNA.

The ends were cut back, 1 base at V and 7 bases at J, with 14 bases in the middle. Germline CDR1 SEHNR, CDR2 FQNEAQ (reference sequence). The CDR3 sequence is 16 residues long. In the original workflow: It was from reference gene primer amplification that nucleated cell counts were estimated. Some clones are missing from TCRdb's copy, which holds only in-frame ones; the method was immunoSEQ multiplex PCR. The V and J calls and clone size are taken from that table; D and trimming were inferred from the DNA. The data contain fewer than 200,000 clones, more than 75% of them singletons. The sequence was collected from a man aged 35 to 55 with active or convalescent COVID-19. Input material: peripheral blood. The V call is TRBV7-9, the J call TRBJ1-6; a possible D gene is TRBD1 (5 bases). The CDR3 DNA follows: TGTGCCAGCAGCTTAGTTTCAGGGCCAGGGAATTCACCCCTCCACTTT. This codes for CASSLVSGPGNSPLHF.